This TCR beta chain is from a study of regulatory T cells in long-lasting Graves disease. Findings and caveats of the study: Few sampled subjects may have lowered accuracy.

In this sample, this clonotype turned up a few times. Its target is unknown. As to time point: persistent/refractory GD, antithyroid drugs over 5 years with positive TRAb. The TCR library was prepared using RNA isolated from PBMCs. Graves' disease diagnoses used American Thyroid Association guidelines. The patients were drawn from one endocrinology department in Xi'an, China. Through Arm-PCR of CDR3 regions and iRepertoire HTBI primers, TCR beta libraries were built. One entry per CDR3 protein, called by TCRdb with MiXCR from the multiplex PCR reads. This sample has under 450,000 distinct CDR3 sequences; roughly 24% occur once, and the top ten carry around a quarter. The sample in question was peripheral blood mononuclear cells (PBMCs), obtained when the disease was refractory, from a patient treated with antithyroid drugs. The clonotype originates from a woman aged 40-49 years with Graves disease.

The CDR3 sequence: CASSNLRGYNEQFF. The CDR3 nucleotides read TGTGCCAGCTCCAATCTCAGGGGGTACAATGAGCAGTTCTTC. The chain combines TRBV28 with TRBJ2-1, with TRBD1 matching over 7 bases. Trimming took 8 bases from V and 4 from J; bases not matched to a gene: 8. Germline V gene lookup returns CDR1 MDHEN and CDR2 SYDVKM. The CDR3 is made up of 14 amino acids.